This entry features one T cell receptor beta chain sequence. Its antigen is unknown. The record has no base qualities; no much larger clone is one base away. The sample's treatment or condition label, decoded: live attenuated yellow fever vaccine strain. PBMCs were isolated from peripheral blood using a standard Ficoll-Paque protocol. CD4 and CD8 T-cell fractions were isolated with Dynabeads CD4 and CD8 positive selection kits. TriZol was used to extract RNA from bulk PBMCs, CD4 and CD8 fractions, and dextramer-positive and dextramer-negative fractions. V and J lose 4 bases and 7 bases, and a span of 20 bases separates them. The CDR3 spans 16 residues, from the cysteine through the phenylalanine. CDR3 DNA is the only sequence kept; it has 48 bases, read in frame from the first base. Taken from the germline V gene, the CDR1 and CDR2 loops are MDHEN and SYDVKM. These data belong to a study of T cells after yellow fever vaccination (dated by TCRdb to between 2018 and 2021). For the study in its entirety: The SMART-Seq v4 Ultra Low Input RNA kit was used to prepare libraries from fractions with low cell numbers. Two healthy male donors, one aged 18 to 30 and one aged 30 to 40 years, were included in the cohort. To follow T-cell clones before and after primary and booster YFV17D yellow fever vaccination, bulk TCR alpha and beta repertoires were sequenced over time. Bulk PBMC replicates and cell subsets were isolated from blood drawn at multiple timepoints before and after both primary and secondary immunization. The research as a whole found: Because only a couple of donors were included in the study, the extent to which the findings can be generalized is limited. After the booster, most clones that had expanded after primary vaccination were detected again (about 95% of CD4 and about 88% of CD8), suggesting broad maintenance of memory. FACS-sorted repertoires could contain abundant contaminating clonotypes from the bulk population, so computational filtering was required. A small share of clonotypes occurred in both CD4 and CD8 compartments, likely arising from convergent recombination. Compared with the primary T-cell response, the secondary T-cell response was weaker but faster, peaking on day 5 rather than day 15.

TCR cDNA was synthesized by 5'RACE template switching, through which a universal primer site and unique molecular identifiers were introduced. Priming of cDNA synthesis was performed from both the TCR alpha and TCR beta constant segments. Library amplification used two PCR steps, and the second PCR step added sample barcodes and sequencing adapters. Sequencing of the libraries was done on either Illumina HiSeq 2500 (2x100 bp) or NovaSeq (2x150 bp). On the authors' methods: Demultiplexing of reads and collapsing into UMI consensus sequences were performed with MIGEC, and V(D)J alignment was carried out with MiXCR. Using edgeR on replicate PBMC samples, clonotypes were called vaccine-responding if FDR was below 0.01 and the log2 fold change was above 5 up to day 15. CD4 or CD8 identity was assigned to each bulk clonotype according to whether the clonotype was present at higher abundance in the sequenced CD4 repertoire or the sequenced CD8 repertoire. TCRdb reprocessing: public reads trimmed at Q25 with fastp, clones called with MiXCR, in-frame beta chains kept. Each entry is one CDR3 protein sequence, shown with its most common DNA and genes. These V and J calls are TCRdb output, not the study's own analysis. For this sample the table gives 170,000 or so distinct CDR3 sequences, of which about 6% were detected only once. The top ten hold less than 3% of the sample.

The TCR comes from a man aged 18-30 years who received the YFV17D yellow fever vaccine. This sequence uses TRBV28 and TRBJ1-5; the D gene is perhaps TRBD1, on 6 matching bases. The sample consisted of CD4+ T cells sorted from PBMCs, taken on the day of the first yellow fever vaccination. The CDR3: CASSYPLTGSGQPQHF. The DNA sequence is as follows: TGTGCCAGCAGTTACCCACTGACAGGCTCTGGACAGCCCCAGCATTTT.